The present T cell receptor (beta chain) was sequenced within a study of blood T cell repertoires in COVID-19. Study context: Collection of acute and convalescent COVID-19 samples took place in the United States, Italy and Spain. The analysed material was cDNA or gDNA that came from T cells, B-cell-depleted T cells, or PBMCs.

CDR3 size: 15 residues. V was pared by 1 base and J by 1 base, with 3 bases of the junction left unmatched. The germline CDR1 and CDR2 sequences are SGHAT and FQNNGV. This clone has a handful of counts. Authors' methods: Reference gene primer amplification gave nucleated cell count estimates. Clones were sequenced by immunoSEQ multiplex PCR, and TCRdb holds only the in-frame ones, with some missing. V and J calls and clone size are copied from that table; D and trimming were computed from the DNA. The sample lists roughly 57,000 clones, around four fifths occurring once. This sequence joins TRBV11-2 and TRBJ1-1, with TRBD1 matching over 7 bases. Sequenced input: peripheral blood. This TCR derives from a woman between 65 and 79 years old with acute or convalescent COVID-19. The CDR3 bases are TGTGCCAGCAGCTTAGCGGGACAGTGGAACACTGAAGCTTTCTTT. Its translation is CASSLAGQWNTEAFF.